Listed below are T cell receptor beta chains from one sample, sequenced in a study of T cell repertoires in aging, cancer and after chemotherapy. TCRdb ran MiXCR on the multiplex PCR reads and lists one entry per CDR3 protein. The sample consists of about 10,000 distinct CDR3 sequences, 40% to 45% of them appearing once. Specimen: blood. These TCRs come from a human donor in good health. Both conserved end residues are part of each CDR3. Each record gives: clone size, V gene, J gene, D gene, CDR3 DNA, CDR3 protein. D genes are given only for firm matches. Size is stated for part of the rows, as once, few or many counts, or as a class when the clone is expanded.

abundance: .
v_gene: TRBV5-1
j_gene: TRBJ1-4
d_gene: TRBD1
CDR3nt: TGCGCCAGCAGCGGCATGGGACAGGGGTTGGAAAAACTGTTTTTT
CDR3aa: CASSGMGQGLEKLFF

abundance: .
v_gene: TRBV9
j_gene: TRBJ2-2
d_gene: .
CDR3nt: TGTGCCAGCAGCAAAGGACACCGCAACACCGGGGAGCTGTTTTTT
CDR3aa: CASSKGHRNTGELFF

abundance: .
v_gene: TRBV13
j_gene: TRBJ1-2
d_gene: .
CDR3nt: TGTGCCAGCAGCATGACAGAGGCTGGCTATGGCTACACCTTC
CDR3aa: CASSMTEAGYGYTF

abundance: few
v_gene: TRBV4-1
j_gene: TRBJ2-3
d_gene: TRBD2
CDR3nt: TGCGCCAGCAGCCAACGGCTCGCGGCTAGCGGGGGTGCAGATACGCAGTATTTT
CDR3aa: CASSQRLAASGGADTQYF

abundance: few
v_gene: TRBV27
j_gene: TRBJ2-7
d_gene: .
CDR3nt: TGTGCCAGCAGTTTTAGAGGAGGGAACGAGCAGTACTTC
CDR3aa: CASSFRGGNEQYF

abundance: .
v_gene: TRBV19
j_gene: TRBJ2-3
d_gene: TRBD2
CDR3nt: TGTGCCAGTAGTATAGGGACTAGCGATACGCAGTATTTT
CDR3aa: CASSIGTSDTQYF

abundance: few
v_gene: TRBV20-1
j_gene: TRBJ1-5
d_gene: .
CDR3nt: TGCAGTGCTAGTTCCCAGAGCAATCAGCCCCAGCATTTT
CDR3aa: CSASSQSNQPQHF

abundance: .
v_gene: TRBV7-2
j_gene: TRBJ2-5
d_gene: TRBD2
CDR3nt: TGTGCCAGCAGCTCCCAGGGACTAGCGTCACAAGAGACCCAGTACTTC
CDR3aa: CASSSQGLASQETQYF

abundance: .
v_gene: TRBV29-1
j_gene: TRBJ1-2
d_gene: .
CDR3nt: TGCAGCGTTGAAGGCACCTTGAATCCTAGCTATGGCTACACCTTC
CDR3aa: CSVEGTLNPSYGYTF

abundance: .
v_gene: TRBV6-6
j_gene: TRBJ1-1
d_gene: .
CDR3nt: TGTGCCAGCAGTGCCCGACAAAAGAACACTGAAGCTTTCTTT
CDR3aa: CASSARQKNTEAFF

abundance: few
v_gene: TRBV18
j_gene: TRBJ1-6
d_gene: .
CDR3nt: TGTGCCAGCTCAGATAAACAGGGCTCCTATAATTCACCCCTCCACTTT
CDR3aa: CASSDKQGSYNSPLHF

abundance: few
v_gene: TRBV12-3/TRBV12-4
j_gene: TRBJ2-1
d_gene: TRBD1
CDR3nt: TGTGCCACCTCCATGACAGGGGGCCGGGATGAGCAGTTCTTC
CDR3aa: CATSMTGGRDEQFF

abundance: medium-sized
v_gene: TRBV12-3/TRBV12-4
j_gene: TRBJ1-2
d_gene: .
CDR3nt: TGTGCCAGCAGTTTAGCGACAGCTTATGGCTACACCTTC
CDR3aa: CASSLATAYGYTF

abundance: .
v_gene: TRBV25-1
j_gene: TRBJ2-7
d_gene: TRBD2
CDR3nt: TGTGCCAGCAGTGGGGGAGCGGGGGGGACCTACGAGCAGTACTTC
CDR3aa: CASSGGAGGTYEQYF

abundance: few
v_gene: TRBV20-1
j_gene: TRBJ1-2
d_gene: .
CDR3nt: TGCAGTGCTAGAGATGGACATGGCTACACCTTC
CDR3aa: CSARDGHGYTF

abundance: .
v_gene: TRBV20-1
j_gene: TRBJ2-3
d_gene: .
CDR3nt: TGCAGTGCCGCGCCAGGAGGGGATACGCAGTATTTT
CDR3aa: CSAAPGGDTQYF

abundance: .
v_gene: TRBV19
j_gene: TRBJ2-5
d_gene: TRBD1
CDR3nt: TGTGCCAGTAGTATCTCCTCCCAGGGGGCTCACGAGACCCAGTACTTC
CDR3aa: CASSISSQGAHETQYF

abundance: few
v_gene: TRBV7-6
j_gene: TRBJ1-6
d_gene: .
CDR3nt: TGTGCCAGCAGCTCTTCGGGGGCGAGTTCACCCCTCCACTTT
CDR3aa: CASSSSGASSPLHF

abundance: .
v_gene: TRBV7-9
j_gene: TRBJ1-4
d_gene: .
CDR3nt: TGTGCCAGCAGCTTAGGATCTGAAAAACTGTTTTTT
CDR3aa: CASSLGSEKLFF

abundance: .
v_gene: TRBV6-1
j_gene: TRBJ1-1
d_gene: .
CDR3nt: TGTGCCAGCAGTGAAACCAAACACACTGAAGCTTTCTTT
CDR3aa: CASSETKHTEAFF

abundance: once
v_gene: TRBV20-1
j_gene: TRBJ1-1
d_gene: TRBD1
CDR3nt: TGCAGTGCTAGTCCAGGGGGACCCACTGAAGCTTTCTTT
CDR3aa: CSASPGGPTEAFF

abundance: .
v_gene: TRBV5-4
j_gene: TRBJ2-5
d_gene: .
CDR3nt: TGTGCCAGCAGCTCACAGGATTCTGGGACCCAGTACTTC
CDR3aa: CASSSQDSGTQYF

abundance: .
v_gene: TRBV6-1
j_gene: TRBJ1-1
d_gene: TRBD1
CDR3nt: TGTGCCAGCAGGCAAGGGGGCCTCACTGAAGCTTTCTTT
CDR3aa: CASRQGGLTEAFF

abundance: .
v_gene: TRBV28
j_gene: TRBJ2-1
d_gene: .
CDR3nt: TGTGCCAGCAGCCTCCCCGGACAGAACAATGAGCAGTTCTTC
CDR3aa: CASSLPGQNNEQFF

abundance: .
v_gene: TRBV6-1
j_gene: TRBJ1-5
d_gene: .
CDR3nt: TGTGCCAGCAGCCCCGACAGTAATAGCAATCAGCCCCAGCATTTT
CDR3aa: CASSPDSNSNQPQHF

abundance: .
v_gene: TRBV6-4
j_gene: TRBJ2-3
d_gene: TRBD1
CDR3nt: TGTGCCAGCAGCCCCGGGACAGGGGCTGTCGATACGCAGTATTTT
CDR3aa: CASSPGTGAVDTQYF

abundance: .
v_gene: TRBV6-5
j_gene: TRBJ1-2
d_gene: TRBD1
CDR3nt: TGTGCCAGCAGTTACTCACAGGGGGCTAACTATGGCTACACCTTC
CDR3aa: CASSYSQGANYGYTF

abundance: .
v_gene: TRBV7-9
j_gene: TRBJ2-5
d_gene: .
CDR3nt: TGTGCCAGCAGCTACATGCGACAAGAGACCCAGTACTTC
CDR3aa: CASSYMRQETQYF

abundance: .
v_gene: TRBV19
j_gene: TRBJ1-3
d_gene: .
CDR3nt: TGTGCCAGTAGTATGGGACCATCCATCGGGCACACCATATATTTT
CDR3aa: CASSMGPSIGHTIYF

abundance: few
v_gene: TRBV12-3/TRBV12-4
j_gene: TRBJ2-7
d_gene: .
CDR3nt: TGTGCCAGCAGCTTTCTCCCGGGACAAAGATACGAGCAGTACTTC
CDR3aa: CASSFLPGQRYEQYF

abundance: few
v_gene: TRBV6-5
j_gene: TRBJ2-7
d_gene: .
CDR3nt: TGTGCCAGCAGTTACGGGCGGGCTCTCTACGAGCAGTACTTC
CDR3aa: CASSYGRALYEQYF

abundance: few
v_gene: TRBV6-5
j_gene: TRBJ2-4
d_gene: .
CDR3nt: TGTGCCAGCAGTTACTCGTTTACCTCCCCGAGGGTTCAGTACTTC
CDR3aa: CASSYSFTSPRVQYF

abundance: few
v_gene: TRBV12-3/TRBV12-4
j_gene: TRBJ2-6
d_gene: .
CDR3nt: TGTGCCAGCAGTTTAACCTTGACCGGGGCCAACGTCCTGACTTTC
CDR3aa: CASSLTLTGANVLTF

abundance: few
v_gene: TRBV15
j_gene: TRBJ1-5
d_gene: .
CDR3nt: TGTGCCACCAGCAGAGGCCAGGCTAGCAATCAGCCCCAGCATTTT
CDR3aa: CATSRGQASNQPQHF

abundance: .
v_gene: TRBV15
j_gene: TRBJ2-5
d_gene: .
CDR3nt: TGTGCCACCAATCGGGGGGCCAGGGAGACCCAGTACTTC
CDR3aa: CATNRGARETQYF

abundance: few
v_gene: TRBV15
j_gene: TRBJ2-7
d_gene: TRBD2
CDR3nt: TGTGCCACCAGCAGAGATACTAGCGGGAGCTCCTACGAGCAGTACTTC
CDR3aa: CATSRDTSGSSYEQYF

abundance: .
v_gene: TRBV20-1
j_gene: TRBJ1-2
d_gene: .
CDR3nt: TGCAGTGCTAGAGGGATCTATGGCTACACCTTC
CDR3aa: CSARGIYGYTF

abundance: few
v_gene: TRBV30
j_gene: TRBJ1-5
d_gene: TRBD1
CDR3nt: TGTGCCTGGAGGGACAGGGGGCAAAATCAGCCCCAGCATTTT
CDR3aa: CAWRDRGQNQPQHF

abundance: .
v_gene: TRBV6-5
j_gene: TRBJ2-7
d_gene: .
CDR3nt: TGTGCCAGCAGTTACTCGATGGGTTCAGGAGGAGACGAGCAGTACTTC
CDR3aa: CASSYSMGSGGDEQYF

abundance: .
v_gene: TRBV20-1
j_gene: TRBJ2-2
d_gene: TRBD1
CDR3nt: TGCAGTACATACAGGGGGCGCAACACCGGGGAGCTGTTTTTT
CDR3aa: CSTYRGRNTGELFF

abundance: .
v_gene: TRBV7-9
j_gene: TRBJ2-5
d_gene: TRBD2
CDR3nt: TGTGCCAGCAGCTTGAGCGGGGCCCAAGAGACCCAGTACTTC
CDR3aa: CASSLSGAQETQYF

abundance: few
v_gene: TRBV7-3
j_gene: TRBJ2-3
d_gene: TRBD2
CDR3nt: TGTGCCAGCAGCTTCCTAGCGGGGGTTGCAGATACGCAGTATTTT
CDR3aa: CASSFLAGVADTQYF

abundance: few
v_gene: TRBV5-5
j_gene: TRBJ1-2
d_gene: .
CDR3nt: TGTGCTAGCAGCTTGGGGGCAGGGGAACACACCTTC
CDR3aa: CASSLGAGEHTF

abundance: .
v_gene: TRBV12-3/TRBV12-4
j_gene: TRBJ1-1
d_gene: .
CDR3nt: TGTGCCAGCAGTTCCCTCCCTATCTGGACGCGGAACACTGAAGCTTTCTTT
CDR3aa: CASSSLPIWTRNTEAFF

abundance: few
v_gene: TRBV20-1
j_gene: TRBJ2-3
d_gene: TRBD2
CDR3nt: TGCAGTGCCACGACTAGCGGGGGGCGGGGTACGCAGTATTTT
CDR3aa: CSATTSGGRGTQYF